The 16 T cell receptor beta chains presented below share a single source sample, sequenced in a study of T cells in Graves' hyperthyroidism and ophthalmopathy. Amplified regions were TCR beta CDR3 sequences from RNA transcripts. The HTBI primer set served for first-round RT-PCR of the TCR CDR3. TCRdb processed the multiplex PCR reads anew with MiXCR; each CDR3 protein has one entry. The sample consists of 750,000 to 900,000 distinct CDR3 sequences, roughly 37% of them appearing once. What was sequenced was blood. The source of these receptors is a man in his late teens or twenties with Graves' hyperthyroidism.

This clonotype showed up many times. CDR3 residues: CASSPGRGTYEQYF. CDR3 DNA sequence: TGTGCCAGCAGCCCAGGGAGAGGGACCTACGAGCAGTACTTC. The rearrangement uses TRBV7-2 and TRBJ2-7; either TRBD1 or TRBD2 may fit D (5 bases each). This CDR3 comprises 14 residues. Germline assignment: CDR1 SGHTA and CDR2 FQGNSA. The V end was cut by 5 bases, the J end by 2 bases, with 13 bases between.

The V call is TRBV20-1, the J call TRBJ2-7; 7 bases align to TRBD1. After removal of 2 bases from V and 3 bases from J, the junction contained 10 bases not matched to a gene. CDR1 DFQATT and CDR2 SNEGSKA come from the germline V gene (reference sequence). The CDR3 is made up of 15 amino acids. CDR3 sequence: CSARRTGDRLYEQYF. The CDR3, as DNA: TGCAGTGCTAGAAGAACAGGGGACAGACTCTACGAGCAGTACTTC.

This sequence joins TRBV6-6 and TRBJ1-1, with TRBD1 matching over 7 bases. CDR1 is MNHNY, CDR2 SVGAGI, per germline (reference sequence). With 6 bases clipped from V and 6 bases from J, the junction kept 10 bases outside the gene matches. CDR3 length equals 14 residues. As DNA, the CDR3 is TGTGCCAGCAGGCCGACAGGGATAGGACCTGAAGCTTTCTTT. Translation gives CASRPTGIGPEAFF.

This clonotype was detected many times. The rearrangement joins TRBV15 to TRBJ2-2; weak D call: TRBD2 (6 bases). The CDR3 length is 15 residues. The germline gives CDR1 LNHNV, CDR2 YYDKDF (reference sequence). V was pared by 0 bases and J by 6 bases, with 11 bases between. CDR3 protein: CATSRDRAGPGELFF. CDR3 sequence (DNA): TGTGCCACCAGCAGAGATAGGGCGGGACCCGGGGAGCTGTTTTTT. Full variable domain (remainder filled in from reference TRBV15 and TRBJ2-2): DAMVIQNPRYQVTQFGKPVTLSCSQTLNHNVMYWYQQKSSQAPKLLFHYYDKDFNNEADTPDNFQSRRPNTSFCFLDIRSPGLGDTAMYLCATSRDRAGPGELFFGEGSRLTVL.

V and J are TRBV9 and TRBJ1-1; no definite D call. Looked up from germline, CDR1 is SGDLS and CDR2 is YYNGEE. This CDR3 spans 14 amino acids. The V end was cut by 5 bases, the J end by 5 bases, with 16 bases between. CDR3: CASSYVGGGTEAFF. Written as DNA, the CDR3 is TGTGCCAGCAGTTATGTGGGCGGTGGAACTGAAGCTTTCTTT.

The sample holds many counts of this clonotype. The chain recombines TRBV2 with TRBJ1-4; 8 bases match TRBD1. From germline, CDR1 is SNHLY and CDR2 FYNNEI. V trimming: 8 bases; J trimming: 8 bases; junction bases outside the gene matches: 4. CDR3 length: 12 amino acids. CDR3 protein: CASGQGREKLFF. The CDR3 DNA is TGTGCCAGCGGACAGGGACGCGAAAAACTGTTTTTT.

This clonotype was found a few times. The CDR3 protein is CSARGGGDGEQYF. CDR3 sequence (DNA): TGCAGTGCTAGGGGCGGGGGGGATGGAGAGCAGTACTTC. This chain connects TRBV20-1 to TRBJ2-7; TRBD2 aligns across 9 bases. Germline V lookup: CDR1 DFQATT, CDR2 SNEGSKA (reference sequence). CDR3 length: 13 residues. V was pared by 3 bases and J by 7 bases, with 7 bases of the junction left unmatched.

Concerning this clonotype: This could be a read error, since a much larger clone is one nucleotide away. CDR3 DNA: TGTGCCAGAGCCGGAGGGGCCACCGGGGAGCTGCTTTTT. It codes for CARAGGATGELLF. The chain carries TRBV7-2 and TRBJ2-2; tentative D call: TRBD2 (6 bases). The CDR3 runs to 13 residues. Germline CDR1 SGHTA, CDR2 FQGNSA. Variable domain in full (rest from reference TRBV7-2 and TRBJ2-2): GAGVSQSPSNKVTEKGKDVELRCDPISGHTALYWYRQSLGQGLEFLIYFQGNSAPDKSGLPSDRFSAERTGGSVSTLTIQRTQQEDSAVYLCARAGGATGELLFGEGSRLTVL.

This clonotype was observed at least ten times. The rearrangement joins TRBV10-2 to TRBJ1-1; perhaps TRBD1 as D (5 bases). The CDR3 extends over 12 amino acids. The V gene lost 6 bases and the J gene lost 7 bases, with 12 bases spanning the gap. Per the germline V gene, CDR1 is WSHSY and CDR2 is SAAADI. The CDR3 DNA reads TGCGCCAGCAGGAGGGGTGGAGGTGAAGCTTTCTTT. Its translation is CASRRGGGEAFF.

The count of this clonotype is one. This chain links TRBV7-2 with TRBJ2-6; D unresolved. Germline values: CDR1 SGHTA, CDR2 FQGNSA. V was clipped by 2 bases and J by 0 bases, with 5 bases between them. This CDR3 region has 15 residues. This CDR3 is CASSLFISGANVLTF. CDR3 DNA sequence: TGTGCCAGCAGCTTATTTATCTCTGGGGCCAACGTCCTGACTTTC. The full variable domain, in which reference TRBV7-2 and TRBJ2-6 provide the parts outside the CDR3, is GAGVSQSPSNKVTEKGKDVELRCDPISGHTALYWYRQSLGQGLEFLIYFQGNSAPDKSGLPSDRFSAERTGGSVSTLTIQRTQQEDSAVYLCASSLFISGANVLTFGAGSRLTVL.

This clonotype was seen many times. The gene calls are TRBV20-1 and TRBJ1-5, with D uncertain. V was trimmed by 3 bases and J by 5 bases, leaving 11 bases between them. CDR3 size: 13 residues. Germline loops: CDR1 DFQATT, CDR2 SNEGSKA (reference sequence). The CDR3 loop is CSASQVGDQPQHF. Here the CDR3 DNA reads TGCAGTGCTAGTCAAGTTGGCGATCAGCCCCAGCATTTT.

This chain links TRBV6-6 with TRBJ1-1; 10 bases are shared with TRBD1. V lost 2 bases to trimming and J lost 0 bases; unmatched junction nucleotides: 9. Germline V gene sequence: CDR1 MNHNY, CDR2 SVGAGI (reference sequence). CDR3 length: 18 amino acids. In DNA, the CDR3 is TGTGCCAGCAGTTACCCTAGACAGGGGGCTCTCATGAACACTGAAGCTTTCTTT. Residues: CASSYPRQGALMNTEAFF.

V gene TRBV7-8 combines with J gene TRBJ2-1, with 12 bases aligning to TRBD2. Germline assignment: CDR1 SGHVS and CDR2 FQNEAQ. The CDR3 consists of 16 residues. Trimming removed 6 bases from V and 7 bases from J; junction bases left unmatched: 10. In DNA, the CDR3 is TGTGCCAGCAGTCCTAGCGGGAGGGCCCTCGCGAATGAGCAGTTCTTC. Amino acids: CASSPSGRALANEQFF.

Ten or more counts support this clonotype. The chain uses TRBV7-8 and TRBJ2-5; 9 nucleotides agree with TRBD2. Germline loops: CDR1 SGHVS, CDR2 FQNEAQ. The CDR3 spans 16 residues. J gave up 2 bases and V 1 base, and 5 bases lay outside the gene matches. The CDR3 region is CASSLVELAGQETQYF. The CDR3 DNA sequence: TGTGCCAGCAGCTTAGTCGAGCTAGCGGGGCAAGAGACCCAGTACTTC.

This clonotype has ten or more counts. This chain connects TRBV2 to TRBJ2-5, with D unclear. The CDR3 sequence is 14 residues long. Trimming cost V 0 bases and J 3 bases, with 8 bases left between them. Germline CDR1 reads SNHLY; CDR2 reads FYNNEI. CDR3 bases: TGTGCCAGCAGTGAAGCCATGGCGGAAGAGACCCAGTACTTC. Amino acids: CASSEAMAEETQYF.

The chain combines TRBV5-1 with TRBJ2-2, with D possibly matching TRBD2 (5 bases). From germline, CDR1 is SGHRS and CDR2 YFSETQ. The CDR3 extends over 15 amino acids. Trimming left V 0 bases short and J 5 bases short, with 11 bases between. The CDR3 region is CASSLDGLETGELFF. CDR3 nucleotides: TGCGCCAGCAGCTTGGATGGACTGGAAACCGGGGAGCTGTTTTTT.